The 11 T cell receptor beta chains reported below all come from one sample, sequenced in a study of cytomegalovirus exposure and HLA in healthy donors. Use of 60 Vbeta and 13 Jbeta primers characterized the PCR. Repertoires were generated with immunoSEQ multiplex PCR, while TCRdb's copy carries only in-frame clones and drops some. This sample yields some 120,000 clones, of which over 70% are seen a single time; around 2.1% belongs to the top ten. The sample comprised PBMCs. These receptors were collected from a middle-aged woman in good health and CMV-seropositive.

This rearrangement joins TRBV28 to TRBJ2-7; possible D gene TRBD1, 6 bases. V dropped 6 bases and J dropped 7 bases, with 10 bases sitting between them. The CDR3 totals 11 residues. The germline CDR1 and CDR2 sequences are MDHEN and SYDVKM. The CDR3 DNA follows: TGTGCCAGCAGCCCAGGGACAGAGCAGTACTTC. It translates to CASSPGTEQYF. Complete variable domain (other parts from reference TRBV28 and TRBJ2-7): DVKVTQSSRYLVKRTGEKVFLECVQDMDHENMFWYRQDPGLGLRLIYFSYDVKMKEKGDIPEGYSVSREKKERFSLILESASTNQTSMYLCASSPGTEQYFGPGTRLTVT.

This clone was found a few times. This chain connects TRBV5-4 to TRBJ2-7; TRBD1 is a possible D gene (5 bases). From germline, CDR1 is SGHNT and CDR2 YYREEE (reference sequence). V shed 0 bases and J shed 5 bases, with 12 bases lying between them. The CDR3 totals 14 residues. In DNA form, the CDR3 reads TGTGCCAGCAGCTTGGGACACCCGGACAACGAGCAGTACTTC. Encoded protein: CASSLGHPDNEQYF.

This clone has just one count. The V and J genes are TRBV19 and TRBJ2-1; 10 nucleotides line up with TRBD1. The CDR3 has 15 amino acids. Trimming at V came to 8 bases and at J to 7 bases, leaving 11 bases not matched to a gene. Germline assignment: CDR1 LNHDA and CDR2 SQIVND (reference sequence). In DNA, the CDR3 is TGTGCCAGTGGGGACGGGACAGGGGAAATAAATGAGCAGTTCTTC. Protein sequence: CASGDGTGEINEQFF.

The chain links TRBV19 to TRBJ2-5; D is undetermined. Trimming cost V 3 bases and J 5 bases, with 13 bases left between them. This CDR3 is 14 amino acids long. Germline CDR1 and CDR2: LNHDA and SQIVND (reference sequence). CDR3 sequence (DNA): TGTGCCAGTAGTATCTCGGGTTTTAGGGAGACCCAGTACTTC. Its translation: CASSISGFRETQYF.

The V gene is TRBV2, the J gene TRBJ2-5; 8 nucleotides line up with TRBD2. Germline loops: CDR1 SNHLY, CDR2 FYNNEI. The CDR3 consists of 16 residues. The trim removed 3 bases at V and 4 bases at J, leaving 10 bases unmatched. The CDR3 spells CASSDSSGRGGETQYF. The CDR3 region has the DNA TGTGCCAGCAGTGATTCAAGCGGGAGAGGGGGAGAGACCCAGTACTTC.

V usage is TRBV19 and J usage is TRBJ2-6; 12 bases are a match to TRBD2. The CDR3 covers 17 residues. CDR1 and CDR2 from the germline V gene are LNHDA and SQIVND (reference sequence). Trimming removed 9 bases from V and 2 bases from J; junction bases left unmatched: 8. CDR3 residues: CASRTSGAQPGANVLTF. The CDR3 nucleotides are TGTGCCAGCCGGACTAGCGGGGCCCAACCTGGGGCCAACGTCCTGACTTTC.

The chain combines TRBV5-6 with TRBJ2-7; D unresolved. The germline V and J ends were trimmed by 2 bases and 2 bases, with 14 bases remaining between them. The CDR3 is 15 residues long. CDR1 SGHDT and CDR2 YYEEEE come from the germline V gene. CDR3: CASSLQALRPYEQYF. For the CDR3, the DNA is TGTGCCAGCAGCTTACAAGCGCTACGGCCCTACGAGCAGTACTTC.

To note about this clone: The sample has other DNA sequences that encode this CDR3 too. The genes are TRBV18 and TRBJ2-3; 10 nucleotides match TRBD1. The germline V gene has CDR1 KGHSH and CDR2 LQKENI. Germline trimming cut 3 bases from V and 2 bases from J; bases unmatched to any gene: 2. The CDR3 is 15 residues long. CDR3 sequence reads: CASSPGQGYTDTQYF. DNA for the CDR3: TGTGCCAGCTCACCGGGACAGGGGTACACAGATACGCAGTATTTT.

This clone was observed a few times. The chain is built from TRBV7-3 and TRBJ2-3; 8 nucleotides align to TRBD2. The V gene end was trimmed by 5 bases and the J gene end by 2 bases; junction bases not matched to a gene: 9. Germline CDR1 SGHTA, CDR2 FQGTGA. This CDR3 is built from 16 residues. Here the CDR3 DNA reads TGTGCCAGCAGCCCCACGCCGGGAGGGAACACAGATACGCAGTATTTT. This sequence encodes CASSPTPGGNTDTQYF.

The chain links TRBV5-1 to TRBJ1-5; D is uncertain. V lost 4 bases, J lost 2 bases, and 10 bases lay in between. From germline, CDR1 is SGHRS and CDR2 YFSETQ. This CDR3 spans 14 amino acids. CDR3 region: CASSMDVGNQPQHF. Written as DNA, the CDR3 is TGCGCCAGCAGCATGGACGTAGGCAATCAGCCCCAGCATTTT. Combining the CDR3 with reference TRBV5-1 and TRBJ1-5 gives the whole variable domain KAGVTQTPRYLIKTRGQQVTLSCSPISGHRSVSWYQQTPGQGLQFLFEYFSETQRNKGNFPGRFSGRQFSNSRSEMNVSTLELGDSALYLCASSMDVGNQPQHFGDGTRLSIL.

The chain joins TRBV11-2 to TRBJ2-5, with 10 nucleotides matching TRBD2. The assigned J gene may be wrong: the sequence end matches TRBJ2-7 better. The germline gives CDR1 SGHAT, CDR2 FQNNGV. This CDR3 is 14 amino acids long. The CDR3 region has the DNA TGTGCCAGCAGCTCCGGGACTAGCGTATACGAGCAGTACTTC. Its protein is CASSSGTSVYEQYF.